This T cell receptor beta chain was profiled in a study of blood T cells in healthy people across ages. This clonotype showed up just a few times. Antigen: not known. The CDR3 covers 13 residues. With 7 bases removed from V and 5 bases from J, the gap between germline ends came to 12 bases. In germline, CDR1 is MNHNY, CDR2 SVGAGI (reference sequence). Study findings and constraints: Older age coincided with a roughly linear decline in TCR beta diversity per million T cells.

Next came a second PCR, run for about 7 to 11 cycles, which used a sample-barcoded 5' primer along with a J-beta primer mix. TCRdb re-analysed the 5' RACE reads in MiXCR, keeping a single row per CDR3 protein. This sample has some 850,000 distinct CDR3 sequences; about a quarter occur once, and the top ten carry 2.5% to 3.5%. The sample was also linked to a second study, of T cells of mothers and their children. Per that study: In cDNA synthesis, all of the extracted RNA was used at roughly 1.5 ug per 15 ul. Related mother-child pairs showed slightly, non-significantly higher overlap than unrelated pairs. Evidence of persistent microchimeric T cell clones was absent.

This TCR came from a boy aged 5-17 years in good health. Sequences were obtained from blood. The chain carries TRBV6-6 and TRBJ1-5; D perhaps matches TRBD1 (5 bases). DNA of the CDR3: TGTGCCAGCATGGGGCTTAGGGATCAGCCCCAGCATTTT. It encodes CASMGLRDQPQHF.